This TCR beta chain was observed in a study of cytomegalovirus exposure and HLA in healthy donors (dated by TCRdb to the late 2010s). Notes on the research overall: According to an earlier analysis of several hundred of the donors, about 170 million T cells yielded 90 million to 140 million unique TCR beta sequences and approximately 300 Gb of sequence data. Donor age, sex, ethnicity and CMV serostatus were compiled alongside the repertoire data. In a later analysis, previously published TCR beta repertoires from 500 to 750 donors were re-analyzed and high-resolution HLA genotyping was added so that TCR occurrence patterns could be studied. Approximately 310 gigabases of sequencing data and tens of millions of unique TCR sequences were included in an early release covering about 620 HLA-typed donors. HLA typing covered class I and class II loci at four-digit resolution. A few DR-DQ haplotypes were treated as single units for association and clustering because of strong linkage in the cohort. On average, 235,054 unique TCR beta nucleotide sequences were sequenced per donor among several hundred genotyped donors of the cohort, with 15% to 20% of those sequences being non-productive. The genetic ancestry cluster associated with self-reported Caucasian donors included approximately 85% of the 300 to 450 genotyped donors. In the later analysis, no new phenotypic data were used to find candidate immune exposures; instead, reliance was placed on TCR beta sequences and their occurrence across donors. The study aimed to test whether cataloging public T cell receptors could reveal signatures of past pathogen exposure. The study used immunosequencing to profile the T cell repertoires of around 600 subjects and linked those repertoires to cytomegalovirus serostatus. To decide whether each TCR beta V gene segment behaved as functional or pseudogenic, an earlier analysis of several hundred of the donors relied on high-throughput TCR beta sequencing. Typing coverage differed by locus: A, B, C, DRB1 and DQB1 were typed in roughly 629-640 donors, DQA1 in approximately 520, DPA1 in around 580, and DPB1 in 400 to 480. To predict cytomegalovirus infection status, the study combined high-throughput TCR immunosequencing, statistical association of individual TCRs with disease status, and machine learning. A separate validation cohort of over a hundred different subjects was used in addition to the roughly 720-subject first cohort. Every repertoire in the discovery cohort had been generated on one and the same sequencing platform. In a later genetic analysis, genome-wide SNP genotypes for about 55% of the roughly 700 donors were used, and that subset was treated as a discovery cohort. What the authors observed across the whole study: At a false discovery rate of 0.05, a later analysis linked 15,000 to 20,000 TCR beta sequences to specific HLA alleles. The study gave a list of under 200 TCR beta chains associated with cytomegalovirus. According to a later genetic analysis, donors in an Asian-associated ancestry cluster had fewer N-insertions in productive TCRs than the approximately 670-donor mean. In this cohort, only TCR beta chains were sequenced, and detectable features were limited by the absence of alpha or paired-chain data. A later genetic analysis associated a missense DCLRE1C variant with V-gene and J-gene trimming of TCR beta chains, and an independent cohort replicated the association. HLA typing was unavailable for some donors at each locus, so association tests used only the typed subset. Because the 87-base-pair reads could not distinguish some IMGT-functional V segments, including TRBV6-2 and TRBV6-3, those segments were excluded. In vitro tests confirmed that a few of the cytomegalovirus-associated TCR beta chains recognize cytomegalovirus antigens. CMV serostatus was the only immune exposure information available for the cohort. When HLA alleles, especially DR and DQ, strongly co-occurred, attributing TCR associations to individual alleles was difficult. The earlier analysis of 450 to 700 of the donors excluded fewer than 20 rarely observed V segments, including chromosome 9 orphons, because counts were too low. Roughly uniform sequencing depth across donors was assumed in presence/absence analyses, although this assumption may not hold. Most TCR sequences were seen in very few donors, while some public TCRs were found in many individuals. In an earlier analysis of 450 to 750 of the donors, most TCR beta V segments appeared in productive rearrangements about 87% or about 30% of the time, broadly matching IMGT annotations. The authors suggested that the approach could potentially be generalized to other disease states and immunological phenotypes. In both the original and validation cohorts, the classifier was reported to diagnose cytomegalovirus status with high specificity and sensitivity. The sequencing pipeline was judged likely to have produced a cluster of highly shared sequence variants as a technical artifact. A further reported finding was that TCR beta sequences accurately predicted the HLA-A and HLA-B alleles for most subjects in the first cohort. A later analysis found that TCR association rates varied across HLA loci, with DRB1 alleles showing the most associated TCRs and HLA-C alleles the fewest. Compared with equally common non-associated chains, HLA-associated TCR beta chains in a later analysis were more clonally expanded and had lower generation probabilities. Several of the top co-occurrence clusters appeared to be linked to parvovirus B19, influenza, CMV and Epstein-Barr virus, according to a later analysis. Linkage disequilibrium might explain the correlated functional status among segregating V segments, but an unknown experimental factor could not be excluded. In a later analysis, most CMV-associated TCR beta chains were found to appear HLA-restricted, with HLA associations seemingly driven largely by CMV exposure.

Via the germline V gene, CDR1 is KGHSH and CDR2 LQKENI. The cysteine opens and the phenylalanine closes a CDR3 of 15 amino acids. Only CDR3 DNA remains: 45 bases, in frame from the first base. V and J lose 2 bases and 4 bases, and a span of 14 bases separates them. Details on this clone: Its antigen remains unidentified. Base-call qualities are not available, and no considerably larger clone is one nucleotide away.

The cohort was made up of 650 to 700 healthy bone marrow donors. All cohort members were sampled while nominally healthy, although unrecorded immune exposures were likely present. The donor tested CMV seronegative, placing the donor among the 350 to 400 seronegative members of the cohort. Every donor gave a peripheral blood sample, and the peripheral blood mononuclear cells from that sample were used for TCR beta sequencing. Genomic DNA extraction from the blood cell samples was performed with the Qiagen DNeasy Blood Extraction Kit. Library method: the immunoSEQ multiplex PCR assay. For the multiplex PCR, a mixture combining 60 forward primers for TCR Vbeta segments and 13 reverse primers for TCR Jbeta segments was used. Amplification of the CDR3 region of rearranged TCR beta genes was performed with a multiplex PCR assay on genomic DNA. On the Illumina HiSeq System, the amplified TCR beta libraries were sequenced as 87-base-pair reads. Turning to the authors' computational methods: A later analysis counted approximately 74 million unique TCR beta chains across the 650 to 700 repertoires, and roughly 11 million of these chains were shared by at least two donors. Raw reads were error-corrected and collapsed into unique sequences with a nearest-neighbor algorithm that merged closely related sequences to remove PCR and sequencing errors. V, D and J gene segments were assigned by aligning CDR3 sequences to IMGT reference sequences. For a sequence to be retained, at least a six-nucleotide match to both a V gene segment and a J gene segment was required. A rearrangement was called productive if the CDR3 had no stop codons and remained in frame with V and J, and every other rearrangement was called non-productive. CDR3 was defined by IMGT convention, running from the second conserved V-encoded cysteine to the conserved J-encoded phenylalanine. Sequences without an unambiguous match to a single V gene segment were excluded from the earlier analysis of almost 600 of the donors. In an earlier analysis of 587 of the donors, V segments were called functional above 56.7% productive rearrangements and were called segregating when the between-donor standard deviation exceeded 5%. A statistical classification framework was built for diagnosing cytomegalovirus status from the catalog of TCR beta chain sequences. In a later analysis, TCR nucleotide sequences were compared against IMGT/GENE-DB human TR gene sequences so that V and J genes could be assigned. A later analysis assigned CDR3 sequences and most-parsimonious VDJ recombination scenarios with the TCRdist pipeline. In a later analysis, every TCR beta chain was defined by the combination of its CDR3 amino acid sequence and its V-gene family, and reads without a unique V-gene family were dropped. As a way to deal with suspected cross-contamination and a sequencing artifact, a later analysis dropped nearly 600 nucleotide sequences that were highly shared and had low generation probability. In a later analysis, a clonal expansion index was calculated for each public chain from normalized within-repertoire ranks of inferred template counts. In a later analysis, generation probabilities were computed using a VDJ recombination model fitted to out-of-frame rearrangements, and the results were checked against IGoR. Hypergeometric tests were used in a later analysis to score TCR-TCR, TCR-HLA and TCR-CMV co-occurrence, with a repertoire-size bias correction applied to the TCR pairs. A later analysis estimated false discovery rates by permuting HLA or CMV assignments 20 times. A later analysis grouped co-occurring TCRs with DBSCAN, adding TCRdist sequence similarity when clustering within HLA-allele-positive subsets. Repertoires with fewer than 30,000 or more than 120,000 public chains, plus five repertoires with anomalous nucleotide sharing, were excluded from co-occurrence clustering. What TCRdb holds here is the immuneACCESS table cut down to in-frame rearrangements. Part of the clones is not present; checked against another copy, under half of the missing clones reflect an unresolved V gene, and the others are unexplained. From that table come the V and J calls and clone size; the DNA was used to work out D and trimming. The sample table records 150,000 to 200,000 clones; around 62% of these occur just once. Together, the top ten hold about 2.9% of the sample.

The chain joins TRBV18 to TRBJ1-2; D gene: possibly TRBD1, on 5 matching bases. The source of this sequence is a man in his forties or fifties in good health and CMV-seronegative. Material: PBMCs. The CDR3 region: CASSPGRGSGYGYTF. The sequence in DNA is TGTGCCAGCTCACCAGGGAGGGGATCCGGCTATGGCTACACCTTC. With the portions outside the CDR3 filled from the reference TRBV18 and TRBJ1-2 genes, the complete variable region becomes NAGVMQNPRHLVRRRGQEARLRCSPMKGHSHVYWYRQLPEEGLKFMVYLQKENIIDESGMPKERFSAEFPKEGPSILRIQQVVRGDSAAYFCASSPGRGSGYGYTFGSGTRLTVV.